These 30 T cell receptor beta chains were sequenced from one sample in a study of cytomegalovirus exposure and HLA in healthy donors. The repertoire was sequenced with immunoSEQ multiplex PCR; TCRdb's copy has only in-frame clones and lacks some. The top ten hold approximately 0.84% of the sample, which has a few hundred thousand clones, 86% seen once. The source material was PBMCs. The receptors shown here come from a woman under 30 in good health and CMV-seronegative.

This clone showed up just once. The rearrangement links TRBV20-1 to TRBJ2-3; unclear D gene. The CDR3 is 10 residues long. V was pared by 6 bases and J by 5 bases, with 6 bases between. Germline CDR1 and CDR2: DFQATT and SNEGSKA (reference sequence). CDR3 DNA: TGCAGTGCCCCTCTAGATACGCAGTATTTT. This translates into CSAPLDTQYF.

The chain couples TRBV6-6 to TRBJ2-2; 11 nucleotides line up with TRBD2. The CDR3 runs to 16 residues. Trimming removed 7 bases from V and 4 bases from J; junction bases left unmatched: 8. The germline V gene encodes CDR1 MNHNY and CDR2 SVGAGI (reference sequence). The CDR3 reads CASTSGTSGITGELFF. The DNA for the CDR3 is TGTGCCAGCACATCTGGGACTAGCGGAATCACCGGGGAGCTGTTTTTT.

This chain links TRBV7-2 with TRBJ2-1, with 8 bases fitting TRBD1. The germline CDR1 and CDR2 sequences are SGHTA and FQGNSA. Trimming took 4 bases from V and 9 from J; bases not matched to a gene: 8. The CDR3 extends over 14 amino acids. The CDR3 coding sequence is TGTGCCAGCAGCTCCCTACAGGGGGTTAGTGAGCAGTTCTTC. It specifies CASSSLQGVSEQFF.

This chain links TRBV18 with TRBJ2-2; D remains ambiguous. The length of the CDR3 is 13 residues. V was clipped by 1 base and J by 6 bases, with 6 bases between them. Germline V CDR1 and CDR2: KGHSH, LQKENI. The CDR3 DNA is TGTGCCAGCTCACCACAGCGATCCGGGGAGCTGTTTTTT. Amino acid sequence: CASSPQRSGELFF.

J is TRBJ2-7 and V is TRBV10-3; TRBD2 agrees at 10 bases. Germline V gene data show CDR1 as ENHRY and CDR2 as SYGVKD. V lost 10 bases, J lost 5 bases, and 8 bases stayed unmatched. There are 13 residues in the CDR3. For the CDR3, the DNA is TGTGCCACGTCTCTAGCGGGAGTGGACGAGCAGTACTTC. Amino acids: CATSLAGVDEQYF.

This sequence joins TRBV7-6 and TRBJ1-1; D unresolved. This CDR3 is 14 amino acids long. Germline V gives CDR1 SGHVS, CDR2 FNYEAQ. V dropped 0 bases and J dropped 2 bases, with 7 bases sitting between them. The CDR3 nucleotides read TGTGCCAGCAGCTTAGCCGGGTCTAACACTGAAGCTTTCTTT. It is translated as CASSLAGSNTEAFF.

This chain links TRBV6-6 with TRBJ2-2; perhaps TRBD2 as D (5 bases). There are 16 residues in the CDR3. Looked up from germline, CDR1 is MNHNY and CDR2 is SVGAGI (reference sequence). V was trimmed by 6 bases and J by 4 bases, leaving 18 bases between them. This CDR3 reads CASSPTLSVSTGELFF. For the CDR3, the DNA is TGTGCCAGCAGCCCTACCCTTAGCGTGAGCACCGGGGAGCTGTTTTTT.

V and J are TRBV7-2 and TRBJ1-5, with D hard to call. The germline V and J ends were trimmed by 1 base and 4 bases, with 11 bases remaining between them. CDR3 length: 15 amino acids. CDR1 is SGHTA and CDR2 is FQGNSA in the germline V gene. The CDR3: CASSLEWAGNQPQHF. CDR3 DNA: TGTGCCAGCAGCTTAGAATGGGCGGGGAATCAGCCCCAGCATTTT.

The chain combines TRBV27 with TRBJ2-1; 8 bases agree with TRBD1. The CDR3 runs to 12 residues. Germline CDR1 reads MNHEY; CDR2 reads SMNVEV (reference sequence). The V gene end was trimmed by 6 bases and the J gene end by 8 bases; junction bases not matched to a gene: 3. CDR3 nucleotides: TGTGCCAGCAGCTCACAGGGGGATGAGCAGTTCTTC. Translated: CASSSQGDEQFF.

J is TRBJ2-1 and V is TRBV5-1; D is unresolved. In germline, CDR1 is SGHRS, CDR2 YFSETQ. The ends were cut back, 0 bases at V and 3 bases at J, with 7 bases in the middle. The CDR3 is made up of 14 amino acids. For the CDR3, the DNA is TGCGCCAGCAGCTTGGGGAGCGACTACAATGAGCAGTTCTTC. This translates into CASSLGSDYNEQFF.

This clone was seen once. This chain connects TRBV7-9 to TRBJ2-7, with D possibly TRBD2 on 5 matching bases. The V end lost 4 bases, the J end lost 0 bases, and 10 bases lay between the germline ends. CDR1 and CDR2 (germline): SEHNR, FQNEAQ (reference sequence). This CDR3 comprises 14 residues. DNA of the CDR3: TGTGCCAGCAGCTCTAGCACCAGCTCCTACGAGCAGTACTTC. It translates to CASSSSTSSYEQYF.

The V call is TRBV6-6, the J call TRBJ1-3, with D perhaps matching TRBD1 (6 bases). There are 14 residues in the CDR3. V was cut by 10 bases and J by 4 bases, with 17 bases left in between. CDR1 is MNHNY, CDR2 SVGAGI, per germline (reference sequence). The chain's CDR3 is CAISSDRAGNTIYF. CDR3 DNA: TGTGCCATCTCCTCGGACAGAGCCGGAAACACCATATATTTT.

The chain uses TRBV23-1 and TRBJ1-1; 11 bases align to TRBD1. TRBV23-1 is filed as an ORF, its function uncertain. J was trimmed by 11 bases and V by 1 base; bases with no gene match: 6. This CDR3 region has 14 residues. The chain's CDR3 is CASSQWDRGIRAFF. In DNA, the CDR3 is TGCGCCAGCAGTCAATGGGACAGGGGGATACGGGCTTTCTTT.

The chain joins TRBV29-1 to TRBJ2-5; 9 bases align to TRBD2. This CDR3 has 12 amino acids. Germline CDR1 SQVTM, CDR2 ANQGSEA. The J segment lost 3 bases and the V segment lost 6 bases, leaving 2 bases of the junction unmatched. The CDR3 here is CSVLAGEETQYF. CDR3 sequence (DNA): TGCAGCGTCTTAGCGGGAGAAGAGACCCAGTACTTC.

V is TRBV29-1 and J is TRBJ1-1; no clear D gene. Germline V lookup: CDR1 SQVTM, CDR2 ANQGSEA. This CDR3 contains 13 residues. V lost 3 bases and J lost 2, with 10 bases in between. The CDR3 nucleotides are TGCAGCGTTGAGGGCAGGACTAACACTGAAGCTTTCTTT. Translating it yields CSVEGRTNTEAFF.

The gene calls are TRBV4-3 and TRBJ1-1, with a possible D match to TRBD1 (6 bases). Trimming shortened V by 3 bases and J by 8 bases, and 16 bases separated the two germline ends. CDR3 size: 14 residues. CDR1 LGHNA and CDR2 YSLEER come from the germline V gene. In DNA form, the CDR3 reads TGCGCCAGCAGCCAGGCCTTCAGGGGAAGGGAAGCTTTCTTT. It encodes CASSQAFRGREAFF.

The rearrangement links TRBV11-1 to TRBJ2-7, with D possibly being TRBD1 (6 bases). Trimming pared 0 bases from V and 4 bases from J, leaving 13 bases between. Germline V gene sequence: CDR1 SGHAT, CDR2 FQDESV (reference sequence). CDR3 length: 15 residues. The CDR3 spells CASSLAWGHGYEQYF. The DNA of the CDR3 is TGTGCCAGCAGCTTAGCGTGGGGGCACGGTTACGAGCAGTACTTC.

This rearrangement joins TRBV19 to TRBJ1-5; possibly TRBD1 for D (5 bases). CDR3 length: 14 amino acids. V was cut by 7 bases and J by 7 bases, with 17 bases left in between. In germline, CDR1 is LNHDA, CDR2 SQIVND (reference sequence). For the CDR3, the DNA is TGTGCCAGTACCGGGGGTGGCCGGCAGCAGCCCCAGCATTTT. This gives the protein CASTGGGRQQPQHF.

This chain links TRBV23-1 with TRBJ1-2; 7 bases line up with TRBD1. TRBV23-1 is given ORF status, its function remaining uncertain. Losses at the gene ends were 3 bases for V and 4 bases for J; bases not matched to a gene: 8. The CDR3 totals 15 residues. CDR3 in DNA: TGCGCCAGCAGTCAGCAGACAGGGTGCGGCTATGGCTACACCTTC. Translation gives CASSQQTGCGYGYTF.

The V and J genes are TRBV28 and TRBJ2-5, with 7 bases matching TRBD2. V shed 11 bases, J shed 5 bases, and the junction held 17 bases outside the gene matches. The CDR3 contains 15 residues. Germline V gene lookup returns CDR1 MDHEN and CDR2 SYDVKM. CDR3 protein: CAPRAGRGGLETQYF. The CDR3 DNA sequence: TGTGCCCCCAGGGCTGGTCGCGGGGGTTTGGAGACCCAGTACTTC.

The CDR3 loop reads CASSYSAGTSYEQYF. Here the CDR3 DNA reads TGTGCCAGCAGTTACTCGGCGGGTACCTCCTACGAGCAGTACTTC. The J gene is TRBJ2-7, the V gene TRBV6-5; weak D call: TRBD2 (5 bases). V was cut by 0 bases and J by 0 bases, with 9 bases left in between. Germline CDR1 is MNHEY and CDR2 is SVGAGI. The CDR3 covers 15 residues.

The chain has TRBV7-8 and TRBJ2-5, with D possibly TRBD2 on 5 matching bases. This CDR3 spans 15 amino acids. Germline loops: CDR1 SGHVS, CDR2 FQNEAQ. V was clipped by 7 bases and J by 5 bases, with 20 bases between them. The CDR3 coding sequence is TGTGCCAGCAAACCACACGTCGGGGATGGGGAGACCCAGTACTTC. This sequence encodes CASKPHVGDGETQYF.

The table lists this clone with a few counts. V is TRBV9 and J is TRBJ2-2, with 8 bases identical to TRBD2. V shed 5 bases, J shed 1 base, and the junction held 7 bases outside the gene matches. The CDR3 covers 16 residues. Germline lookup yields CDR1 SGDLS and CDR2 YYNGEE. The CDR3 sequence: CASSATSGRNTGELFF. The CDR3 bases are TGTGCCAGCAGTGCAACTAGCGGAAGGAACACCGGGGAGCTGTTTTTT.

The chain employs TRBV9 and TRBJ1-4; 8 bases are shared with TRBD1. The V segment lost 5 bases and the J segment 8 bases; nucleotides outside the gene matches: 11. The length of the CDR3 is 15 residues. In germline, CDR1 is SGDLS, CDR2 YYNGEE. The CDR3 nucleotides are TGTGCCAGCAGTCCCGGACAGGGCCGTGAGGAAAAACTGTTTTTT. The encoded protein is CASSPGQGREEKLFF.

The chain has TRBV7-3 and TRBJ2-1; 10 bases map to TRBD1. The CDR3 is made up of 15 amino acids. Germline V lookup: CDR1 SGHTA, CDR2 FQGTGA. The V gene end was trimmed by 5 bases and the J gene end by 8 bases; junction bases not matched to a gene: 9. The CDR3 protein is CASSARGTGVDEQFF. CDR3 nucleotides: TGTGCCAGCAGCGCCCGGGGGACAGGGGTCGATGAGCAGTTCTTC.

The chain has TRBV6-5 and TRBJ2-7; a possible D gene is TRBD1 (6 bases). V was cut by 6 bases and J by 3 bases, with 18 bases left in between. The CDR3 has 15 amino acids. In germline, CDR1 is MNHEY, CDR2 SVGAGI. The DNA of the CDR3 is TGTGCCAGCAGCCCCGGGGAAGGGGGTCTCTACGAGCAGTACTTC. The encoded protein is CASSPGEGGLYEQYF.

This rearrangement joins TRBV7-9 to TRBJ1-2; no clear D gene. Trimming took 3 bases from V and 7 from J, leaving 9 bases between them. This CDR3 is 12 amino acids long. Germline loops: CDR1 SEHNR, CDR2 FQNEAQ (reference sequence). CDR3 in DNA: TGTGCCAGCAGCTTTAACAGCGGTGGCTACACCTTC. Protein: CASSFNSGGYTF.

This chain joins TRBV7-9 and TRBJ2-7, with D perhaps TRBD2 (5 bases). In germline, CDR1 is SEHNR, CDR2 FQNEAQ (reference sequence). V lost 5 bases and J 11 bases, leaving 19 bases between the germline ends. The CDR3 covers 13 residues. CDR3 nucleotides: TGTGCCAGCAGCCCTAGCTTCGACGCCCTAGAGTACTTC. Translation gives CASSPSFDALEYF.

This rearrangement joins TRBV6-5 to TRBJ2-7; D possibly corresponds to TRBD1 (5 bases). Germline V gene sequence: CDR1 MNHEY, CDR2 SVGAGI. V was clipped by 6 bases and J by 2 bases, with 5 bases between them. CDR3 length equals 11 residues. The CDR3 region has the DNA TGTGCCAGCAGGGACACCTACGAGCAGTACTTC. It translates to CASRDTYEQYF.

The rearrangement joins TRBV6-5 to TRBJ2-7, with a tentative D call TRBD2 (5 bases). This CDR3 spans 14 amino acids. CDR1 is MNHEY and CDR2 is SVGAGI in the germline V gene. V was pared by 2 bases and J by 4 bases, with 12 bases between. CDR3 sequence: CASSYRGGLYEQYF. Written as DNA, the CDR3 is TGTGCCAGCAGTTACAGAGGCGGGCTGTACGAGCAGTACTTC.